This T cell receptor (beta chain) was captured in a study of siplizumab effects on memory and regulatory T cells. Findings of the study overall: Tracing alloreactive clones into unstimulated subsets worked for only a minor fraction of them. Both greater diversity than memory cells and a major contribution to the alloresponse seemed to characterize naive T cells.

Comment on this clone: Its target is unknown.

Germline V CDR1 and CDR2: SGDLS, YYNGEE. Trimming took off 4 bases at V and 4 bases at J, with 17 bases between the two ends. The CDR3 is 15 amino acids. The data were produced by immunoSEQ multiplex PCR, yet TCRdb's version contains in-frame clones alone and is incomplete. Of 85,000 to 95,000 clones detected, over 85% appear once; the ten largest clones hold around 0.3%. The sample consisted of non-Treg CD4+ T cells sorted from blood. This chain links TRBV9 with TRBJ1-1, with TRBD1 as a possible D gene (6 bases). The sequence came from a human donor in good health. CDR3: CASSPTRGGGTEAFF. The CDR3 bases are TGTGCCAGCAGCCCGACAAGAGGGGGGGGCACTGAAGCTTTCTTT.